One TCR beta chain is described in this entry. Its specificity is not known. Each CDR3 protein gets one entry after TCRdb re-called the reads with MiXCR. The data contain 250,000 to 300,000 distinct CDR3 sequences, roughly a quarter of them singletons. This specimen comes from a study of T cell repertoires in cytomegalovirus infection. Regarding the study as a whole: CMV carriers with the relevant HLA were identified by cumulative public TCR beta family frequency.

CDR3 length equals 13 residues. V lost 8 bases to trimming and J lost 3 bases; unmatched junction nucleotides: 4. Germline CDR1 and CDR2: MDHEN and SYDVKM. The chain couples TRBV28 to TRBJ2-1; TRBD2 aligns across 7 bases. This receptor was identified in a human donor in good health (CMV status not recorded). Some clones in this sample may be carry-over from other donors' samples. Specimen: PBMCs. This CDR3 reads CASAGTNYNEQFF. The CDR3 coding sequence is TGTGCCAGCGCTGGGACTAACTACAATGAGCAGTTCTTC.